This entry lists 24 T cell receptor beta chains sequenced from one sample in a study of blood T cell repertoires in COVID-19. This table comes from immunoSEQ multiplex PCR, and its TCRdb copy is limited to in-frame clones, with some not included. The sample lists approximately 440,000 clones; about 87% were seen once. Sequenced material: peripheral blood. The receptors were sampled from a woman aged 50 to 60 with COVID-19, enrolled during active disease.

V is TRBV30 and J is TRBJ2-3, with 13 bases fitting TRBD2. CDR3 length equals 13 residues. J gave up 4 bases and V 8 bases, and 3 bases lay outside the gene matches. Germline CDR1 GTSNPN, CDR2 SVGIG (reference sequence). The CDR3 region is CAGLAGDADTQYF. DNA of the CDR3: TGTGCCGGACTAGCGGGGGACGCAGATACGCAGTATTTT.

V gene TRBV24-1 combines with J gene TRBJ1-5, with 9 bases fitting TRBD1. J was trimmed by 14 bases and V by 1 base; bases with no gene match: 14. CDR1 is KGHDR, CDR2 SFDVKD, per germline. This CDR3 spans 16 amino acids. The CDR3: CATSDLDRGEDYWKHF. The CDR3 DNA sequence: TGTGCCACCAGTGATTTAGACAGGGGGGAGGATTATTGGAAGCATTTT.

The chain couples TRBV9 to TRBJ1-1; no firm D call. Germline V gene sequence: CDR1 SGDLS, CDR2 YYNGEE. Trimming stripped 0 bases from V and 5 bases from J, with 14 bases between. There are 15 residues in the CDR3. This CDR3 reads CASSVDPHPGTEAFF. Here the CDR3 DNA reads TGTGCCAGCAGCGTAGATCCCCACCCGGGGACTGAAGCTTTCTTT.

The rearrangement links TRBV27 to TRBJ2-5; no reliable D call. The CDR3 has 14 residues. Trimming shortened V by 2 bases and J by 4 bases, and 11 bases separated the two germline ends. The germline V gene encodes CDR1 MNHEY and CDR2 SMNVEV (reference sequence). This chain's CDR3 is CASSLELTGETQYF. CDR3 DNA: TGTGCCAGCAGTTTAGAGCTTACCGGAGAGACCCAGTACTTC.

This chain joins TRBV6-5 and TRBJ2-7; 9 positions agree with TRBD1. This CDR3 comprises 14 residues. Germline CDR1 is MNHEY and CDR2 is SVGAGI. V lost 6 bases to trimming and J lost 2 bases; unmatched junction nucleotides: 5. As DNA, the CDR3 is TGTGCCAGCAGGCGGGACAGGGACACCTACGAGCAGTACTTC. It codes for CASRRDRDTYEQYF.

The rearrangement links TRBV11-2 to TRBJ2-7; 8 bases line up with TRBD2. Germline lookup yields CDR1 SGHAT and CDR2 FQNNGV. The CDR3 is made up of 14 amino acids. Losses at the gene ends were 9 bases for V and 3 bases for J; bases not matched to a gene: 10. Here the CDR3 reads CASTEPGLGYEQYF. The CDR3 DNA reads TGTGCCAGTACGGAACCGGGACTAGGCTACGAGCAGTACTTC.

This rearrangement joins TRBV3-1 (or the pseudogene TRBV3-2) to TRBJ2-3, with 15 bases aligning to TRBD2. Germline V gives CDR1 LGHDT, CDR2 YNNKEL (reference sequence). Trimming removed 3 bases from V and 2 bases from J; junction bases left unmatched: 9. The CDR3 covers 19 residues. CDR3 in amino acids: CASSHPHGTSGGSTDTQYF. The CDR3 DNA follows: TGTGCCAGCAGCCACCCTCACGGGACTAGCGGGGGGTCCACAGATACGCAGTATTTT.

The chain is built from TRBV19 and TRBJ1-2; 8 bases fit TRBD1. This CDR3 is 13 amino acids long. V lost 4 bases, J lost 4 bases, and 2 bases stayed unmatched. Germline V gene data show CDR1 as LNHDA and CDR2 as SQIVND (reference sequence). The chain's CDR3 is CASSTTGGYGYTF. The CDR3 DNA is TGTGCCAGTAGTACTACAGGGGGCTATGGCTACACCTTC.

This sequence joins TRBV11-2 and TRBJ1-2, with TRBD1 as a possible D gene (5 bases). Germline-derived CDR1 and CDR2 are SGHAT and FQNNGV. V was trimmed by 3 bases and J by 3 bases, leaving 8 bases between them. The CDR3 sequence is 13 residues long. CDR3 loop: CASSFATDYGYTF. CDR3 DNA: TGTGCCAGCAGCTTCGCGACAGACTATGGCTACACCTTC.

CDR3 protein: CASSLIRAGEFF. The CDR3 coding sequence is TGTGCCAGCAGCTTGATTAGAGCGGGGGAGTTCTTC. This sequence joins TRBV5-6 and TRBJ2-1; 8 bases are a match to TRBD2. The CDR3 has 12 amino acids. The V and J ends lost 1 base and 14 bases, in that order; junction bases with no gene match: 5. The germline V gene has CDR1 SGHDT and CDR2 YYEEEE.

This chain joins TRBV18 and TRBJ2-2, with unresolved D. Per the germline V gene, CDR1 is KGHSH and CDR2 is LQKENI. This CDR3 has 11 amino acids. Trimming cost V 6 bases and J 8 bases, with 7 bases left between them. CDR3: CASSVTGELFF. The CDR3 nucleotides read TGTGCCAGCTCCGTGACTGGGGAGCTGTTTTTT.

This rearrangement joins TRBV20-1 to TRBJ1-1; D is unresolved. Germline V CDR1 and CDR2: DFQATT, SNEGSKA (reference sequence). The CDR3 length is 11 residues. V was trimmed by 6 bases and J by 7 bases, leaving 12 bases between them. The CDR3 loop reads CSAFLYGEAFF. In nucleotides, the CDR3 is TGCAGTGCGTTCCTGTACGGTGAAGCTTTCTTT.

The rearrangement joins TRBV14 to TRBJ2-7; 7 bases map to TRBD1. This CDR3 contains 13 residues. The germline gives CDR1 SGHDN, CDR2 FVKESK. V dropped 5 bases and J dropped 2; count of bases not matched to a gene: 3. The CDR3 DNA follows: TGTGCCAGCAGCGCCGGGACAGCCTACGAGCAGTACTTC. As protein: CASSAGTAYEQYF.

This chain connects TRBV6-6 to TRBJ2-2; TRBD1 matches 9 bases. V shed 6 bases and J 2 bases; nucleotides not matched to a gene: 4. The CDR3 is 15 residues long. Per the germline V gene, CDR1 is MNHNY and CDR2 is SVGAGI (reference sequence). Written as DNA, the CDR3 is TGTGCCAGCAGCTCGACAGGGGGAAACACCGGGGAGCTGTTTTTT. Translation gives CASSSTGGNTGELFF.

The chain employs TRBV24-1 and TRBJ1-1, with TRBD1 identical over 8 bases. Germline lookup yields CDR1 KGHDR and CDR2 SFDVKD. V trimming: 4 bases; J trimming: 10 bases; junction bases outside the gene matches: 22. CDR3 length: 18 amino acids. CDR3 amino acids: CATSESSTGDVTTDSAFF. The DNA of the CDR3 is TGTGCCACCAGTGAATCTTCGACAGGGGACGTTACGACGGACTCAGCTTTCTTT.

This chain links TRBV6-1 with TRBJ2-3; TRBD2 aligns across 10 bases. This CDR3 has 18 amino acids. V shed 4 bases and J 6 bases; nucleotides not matched to a gene: 16. Germline CDR1 and CDR2: MNHNS and SASEGT. CDR3 sequence (DNA): TGTGCCAGCAGTGCGGGGAGGCTCGTAGCGGGGGGCGGGGATACGCAGTATTTT. The encoded protein is CASSAGRLVAGGGDTQYF.

This rearrangement joins TRBV2 to TRBJ1-3; the D is unclear. The CDR3 loop spans 17 amino acids. Germline lookup yields CDR1 SNHLY and CDR2 FYNNEI. Trimming removed 0 bases at V and 4 bases at J, with 16 bases between. The CDR3 loop reads CASSEALLGSAGNTIYF. In DNA, the CDR3 is TGTGCCAGCAGTGAAGCGCTTCTAGGGAGTGCCGGAAACACCATATATTTT. The variable domain in full, completed from reference TRBV2 and TRBJ1-3, reads EPEVTQTPSHQVTQMGQEVILRCVPISNHLYFYWYRQILGQKVEFLVSFYNNEISEKSEIFDDQFSVERPDGSNFTLKIRSTKLEDSAMYFCASSEALLGSAGNTIYFGEGSWLTVV.

The rearrangement uses TRBV5-1 and TRBJ2-7; no firm D call. This CDR3 region has 14 residues. Germline V lookup: CDR1 SGHRS, CDR2 YFSETQ. V shed 1 base and J shed 2 bases, with 10 bases lying between them. This chain's CDR3 is CASSLTHSTYEQYF. The CDR3 nucleotides read TGCGCCAGCAGCTTGACTCACTCCACCTACGAGCAGTACTTC. The full variable domain, its missing parts supplied by reference TRBV5-1 and TRBJ2-7, is KAGVTQTPRYLIKTRGQQVTLSCSPISGHRSVSWYQQTPGQGLQFLFEYFSETQRNKGNFPGRFSGRQFSNSRSEMNVSTLELGDSALYLCASSLTHSTYEQYFGPGTRLTVT.

The rearrangement uses TRBV11-2 and TRBJ2-2; 7 bases align to TRBD1. V lost 5 bases and J lost 6; bases outside the gene matches: 6. In germline, CDR1 is SGHAT, CDR2 FQNNGV. This CDR3 comprises 14 residues. DNA for the CDR3: TGTGCCAGCAGCCCGACAGGGCGGGCCGGGGAGCTGTTTTTT. Translated: CASSPTGRAGELFF.

The chain recombines TRBV10-3 with TRBJ1-2, with D possibly matching TRBD1 (6 bases). This CDR3 is built from 13 residues. Between the trimmed V and J ends, which lost 2 bases and 7 bases, there was a span of 11 bases. Germline V gene data show CDR1 as ENHRY and CDR2 as SYGVKD. The chain's CDR3 is CAISEGGAGGYTF. CDR3 bases: TGTGCCATCAGTGAGGGGGGGGCAGGTGGCTACACCTTC.

As DNA, the CDR3 is TGTGCCAGCAGTTACTCGATCGGCAGGGTCGGCTACACCTTC. This translates into CASSYSIGRVGYTF. The chain has TRBV6-5 and TRBJ1-2; perhaps TRBD1 as D (5 bases). Trimming removed 0 bases at V and 8 bases at J, with 13 bases between. Germline CDR1 is MNHEY and CDR2 is SVGAGI. CDR3 length: 14 residues.

The rearrangement joins TRBV30 to TRBJ1-2; 7 bases map to TRBD1. Per the germline V gene, CDR1 is GTSNPN and CDR2 is SVGIG (reference sequence). The CDR3 has 14 amino acids. V was clipped by 0 bases and J by 8 bases; unmatched bases: 9. The CDR3 DNA reads as TGTGCCTGGAGTGTATCTCGACAGGGAGGCGGCTACACCTTC. It translates to CAWSVSRQGGGYTF. Together with reference TRBV30 and TRBJ1-2, the CDR3 gives the full variable domain: SQTIHQWPATLVQPVGSPLSLECTVEGTSNPNLYWYRQAAGRGLQLLFYSVGIGQISSEVPQNLSASRPQDRQFILSSKKLLLSDSGFYLCAWSVSRQGGGYTFGSGTRLTVV.

The chain has TRBV6-6 and TRBJ1-1; D call uncertain. The CDR3 runs to 15 residues. Trimming left V 5 bases short and J 1 base short, with 14 bases between. CDR1 is MNHNY, CDR2 SVGAGI, per germline (reference sequence). In DNA, the CDR3 is TGTGCCAGCAGTCTAGCGCTGGTCAGGAACACTGAAGCTTTCTTT. Translation gives CASSLALVRNTEAFF.

J is TRBJ1-2 and V is TRBV5-6; D may be TRBD1 (5 bases). Trimming stripped 4 bases from V and 5 bases from J, with 15 bases between. The CDR3 is 14 residues long. Germline CDR1 is SGHDT and CDR2 is YYEEEE. The CDR3 DNA sequence: TGTGCCAGCAGCCGGGGGTCGCGGGGGTATGGCTACACCTTC. It translates to CASSRGSRGYGYTF.